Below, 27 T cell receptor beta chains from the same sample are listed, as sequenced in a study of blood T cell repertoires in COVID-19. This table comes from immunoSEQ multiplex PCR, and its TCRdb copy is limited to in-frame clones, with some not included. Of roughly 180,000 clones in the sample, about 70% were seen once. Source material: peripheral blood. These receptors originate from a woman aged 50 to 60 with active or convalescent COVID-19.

CDR3 nucleotides: TGCGCCAGCAGCTTGGCTGGGCATCTTAATTCACCCCTCCACTTT. Protein: CASSLAGHLNSPLHF. The genes are TRBV5-1 and TRBJ1-6; no clear D gene. The CDR3 loop spans 15 amino acids. Germline V gene sequence: CDR1 SGHRS, CDR2 YFSETQ. Trimming took 0 bases from V and 6 from J, leaving 10 bases between them.

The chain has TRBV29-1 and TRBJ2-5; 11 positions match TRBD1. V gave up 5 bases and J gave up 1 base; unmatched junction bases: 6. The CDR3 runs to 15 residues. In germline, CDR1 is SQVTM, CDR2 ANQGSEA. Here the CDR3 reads CSVNGDRGVQETQYF. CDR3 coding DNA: TGCAGCGTTAACGGGGACAGGGGGGTCCAAGAGACCCAGTACTTC.

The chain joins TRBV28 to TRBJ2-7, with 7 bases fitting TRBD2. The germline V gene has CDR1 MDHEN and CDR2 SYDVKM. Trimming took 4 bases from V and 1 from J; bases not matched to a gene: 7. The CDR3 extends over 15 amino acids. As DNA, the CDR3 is TGTGCCAGCAGTTCTCAGGGACTACTGTCCTACGAGCAGTACTTC. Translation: CASSSQGLLSYEQYF.

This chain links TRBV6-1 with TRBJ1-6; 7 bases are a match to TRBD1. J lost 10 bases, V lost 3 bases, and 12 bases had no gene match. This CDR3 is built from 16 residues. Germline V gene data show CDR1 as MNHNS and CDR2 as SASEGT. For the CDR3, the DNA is TGTGCCAGCAGTGAGAACGGACAGGCCTTTTACTCACCCCTCCACTTT. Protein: CASSENGQAFYSPLHF.

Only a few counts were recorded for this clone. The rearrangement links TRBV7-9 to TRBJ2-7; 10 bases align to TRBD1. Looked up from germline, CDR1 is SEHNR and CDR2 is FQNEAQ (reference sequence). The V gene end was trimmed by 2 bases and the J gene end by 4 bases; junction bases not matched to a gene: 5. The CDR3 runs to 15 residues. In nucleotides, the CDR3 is TGTGCCAGCAGCTTATCGACAGGGGGCGCGTACGAGCAGTACTTC. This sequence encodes CASSLSTGGAYEQYF.

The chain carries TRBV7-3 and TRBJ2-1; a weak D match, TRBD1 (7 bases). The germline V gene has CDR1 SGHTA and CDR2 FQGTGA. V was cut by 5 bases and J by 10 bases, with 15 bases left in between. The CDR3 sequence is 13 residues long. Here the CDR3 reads CASSAGTVGEQFF. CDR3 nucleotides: TGTGCCAGCAGCGCGGGGACAGTAGGGGAGCAGTTCTTC.

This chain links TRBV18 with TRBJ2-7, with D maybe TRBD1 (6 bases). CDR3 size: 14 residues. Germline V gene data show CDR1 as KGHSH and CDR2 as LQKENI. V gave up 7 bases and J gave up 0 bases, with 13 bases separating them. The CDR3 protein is CASLQGSHSYEQYF. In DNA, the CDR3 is TGTGCCAGCTTGCAGGGGAGTCACTCCTACGAGCAGTACTTC.

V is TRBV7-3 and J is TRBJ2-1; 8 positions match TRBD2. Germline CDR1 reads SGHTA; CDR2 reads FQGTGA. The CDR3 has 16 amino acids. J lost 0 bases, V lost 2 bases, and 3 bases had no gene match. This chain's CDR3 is CASSLELAGSYNEQFF. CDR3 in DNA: TGTGCCAGCAGCTTAGAGCTAGCGGGCTCCTACAATGAGCAGTTCTTC.

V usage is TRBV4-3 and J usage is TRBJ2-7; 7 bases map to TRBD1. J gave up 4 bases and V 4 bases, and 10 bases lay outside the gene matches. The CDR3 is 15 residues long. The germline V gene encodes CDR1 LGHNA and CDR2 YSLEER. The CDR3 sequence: CASSLQSGTAYEQYF. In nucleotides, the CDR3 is TGCGCCAGCAGCCTACAATCCGGGACAGCGTACGAGCAGTACTTC.

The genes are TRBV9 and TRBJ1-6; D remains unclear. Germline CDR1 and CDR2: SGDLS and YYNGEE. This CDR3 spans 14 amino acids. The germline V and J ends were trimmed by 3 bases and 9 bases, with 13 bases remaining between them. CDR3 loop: CASSENTYPSPLHF. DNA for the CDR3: TGTGCCAGCAGCGAAAATACTTACCCTTCACCCCTCCACTTT. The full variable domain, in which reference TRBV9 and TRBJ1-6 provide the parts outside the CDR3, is DSGVTQTPKHLITATGQRVTLRCSPRSGDLSVYWYQQSLDQGLQFLIQYYNGEERAKGNILERFSAQQFPDLHSELNLSSLELGDSALYFCASSENTYPSPLHFGNGTRLTVT.

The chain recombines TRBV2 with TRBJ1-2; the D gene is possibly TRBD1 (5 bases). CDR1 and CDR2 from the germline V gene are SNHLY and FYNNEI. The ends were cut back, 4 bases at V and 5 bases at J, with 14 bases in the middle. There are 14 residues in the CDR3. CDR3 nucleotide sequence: TGTGCCAGCAGTGCAGGGCGACAAAGATATGGCTACACCTTC. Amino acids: CASSAGRQRYGYTF.

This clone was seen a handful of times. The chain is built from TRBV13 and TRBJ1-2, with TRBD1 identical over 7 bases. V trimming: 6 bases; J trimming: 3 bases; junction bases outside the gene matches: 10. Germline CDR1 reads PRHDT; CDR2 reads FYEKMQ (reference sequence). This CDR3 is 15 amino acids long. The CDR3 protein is CASSYGQVGDYGYTF. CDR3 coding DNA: TGTGCCAGCAGTTACGGACAGGTCGGGGACTATGGCTACACCTTC. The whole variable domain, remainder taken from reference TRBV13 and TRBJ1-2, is AAGVIQSPRHLIKEKRETATLKCYPIPRHDTVYWYQQGPGQDPQFLISFYEKMQSDKGSIPDRFSAQQFSDYHSELNMSSLELGDSALYFCASSYGQVGDYGYTFGSGTRLTVV.

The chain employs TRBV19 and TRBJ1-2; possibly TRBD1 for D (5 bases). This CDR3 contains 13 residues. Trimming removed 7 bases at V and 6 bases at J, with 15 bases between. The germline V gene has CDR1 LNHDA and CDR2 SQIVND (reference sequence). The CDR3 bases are TGTGCCAGTAAGGTGGCAGGGAAGGATGGCTACACCTTC. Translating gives CASKVAGKDGYTF.

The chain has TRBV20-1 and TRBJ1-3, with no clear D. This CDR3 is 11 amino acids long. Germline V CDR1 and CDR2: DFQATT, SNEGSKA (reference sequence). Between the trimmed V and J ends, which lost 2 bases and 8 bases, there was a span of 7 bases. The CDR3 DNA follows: TGCAGTGCTAGATGGGCAGACACCATATATTTT. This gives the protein CSARWADTIYF.

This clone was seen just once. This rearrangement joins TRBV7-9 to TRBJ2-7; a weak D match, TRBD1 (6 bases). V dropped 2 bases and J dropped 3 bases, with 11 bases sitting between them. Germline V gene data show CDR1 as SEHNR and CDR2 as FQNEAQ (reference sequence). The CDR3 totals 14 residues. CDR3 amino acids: CASSLIGTNYEQYF. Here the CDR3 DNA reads TGTGCCAGCAGCTTAATCGGGACAAACTACGAGCAGTACTTC.

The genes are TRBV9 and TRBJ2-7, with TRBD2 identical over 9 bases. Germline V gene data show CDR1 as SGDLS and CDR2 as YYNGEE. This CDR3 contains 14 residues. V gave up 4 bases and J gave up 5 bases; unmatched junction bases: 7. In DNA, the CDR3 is TGTGCCAGCAGCTATAGCGGGAGCTGGAACGAGCAGTACTTC. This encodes CASSYSGSWNEQYF. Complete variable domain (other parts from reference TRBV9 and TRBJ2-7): DSGVTQTPKHLITATGQRVTLRCSPRSGDLSVYWYQQSLDQGLQFLIQYYNGEERAKGNILERFSAQQFPDLHSELNLSSLELGDSALYFCASSYSGSWNEQYFGPGTRLTVT.

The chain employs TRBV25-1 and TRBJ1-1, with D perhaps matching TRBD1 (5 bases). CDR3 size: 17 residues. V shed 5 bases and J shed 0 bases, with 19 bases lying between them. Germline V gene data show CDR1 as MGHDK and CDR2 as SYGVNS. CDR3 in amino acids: CASSPTLIPTVNTEAFF. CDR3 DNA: TGTGCCAGCAGTCCCACGCTAATTCCGACAGTGAACACTGAAGCTTTCTTT.

The CDR3 coding sequence is TGTGCCTGGACAGGGGGCGCAGATGGCTACACCTTC. Translating gives CAWTGGADGYTF. The gene calls are TRBV30 and TRBJ1-2; 8 nucleotides agree with TRBD1. This CDR3 is 12 amino acids long. CDR1 and CDR2 (germline): GTSNPN, SVGIG (reference sequence). With V trimmed by 4 bases and J by 6 bases, 4 bases remained unmatched.

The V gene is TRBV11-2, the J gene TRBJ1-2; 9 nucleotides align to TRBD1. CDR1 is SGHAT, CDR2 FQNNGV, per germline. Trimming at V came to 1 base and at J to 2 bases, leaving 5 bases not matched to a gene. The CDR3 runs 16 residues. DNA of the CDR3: TGTGCCAGCAGCTTAGCCGCGGGACAGGGAAACTATGGCTACACCTTC. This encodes CASSLAAGQGNYGYTF.

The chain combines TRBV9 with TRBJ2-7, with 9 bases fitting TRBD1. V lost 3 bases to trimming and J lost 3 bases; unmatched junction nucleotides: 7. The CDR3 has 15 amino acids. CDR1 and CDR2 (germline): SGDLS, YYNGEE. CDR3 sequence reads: CASSAGQGLVYEQYF. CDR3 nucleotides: TGTGCCAGCAGCGCGGGACAGGGCCTGGTCTACGAGCAGTACTTC.

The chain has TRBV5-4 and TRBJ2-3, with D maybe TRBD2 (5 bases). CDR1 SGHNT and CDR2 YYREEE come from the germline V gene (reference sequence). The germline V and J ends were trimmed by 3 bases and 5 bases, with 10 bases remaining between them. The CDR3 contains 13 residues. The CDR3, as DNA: TGTGCCAGCAGCTATAAGGGAGAAGATACGCAGTATTTT. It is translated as CASSYKGEDTQYF.

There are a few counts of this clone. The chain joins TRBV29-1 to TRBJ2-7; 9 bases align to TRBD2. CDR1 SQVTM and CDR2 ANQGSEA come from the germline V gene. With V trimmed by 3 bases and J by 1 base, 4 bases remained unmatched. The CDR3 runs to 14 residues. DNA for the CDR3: TGCAGCGTTGATGTAGCGGGAGAGTCCTACGAGCAGTACTTC. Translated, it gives CSVDVAGESYEQYF.

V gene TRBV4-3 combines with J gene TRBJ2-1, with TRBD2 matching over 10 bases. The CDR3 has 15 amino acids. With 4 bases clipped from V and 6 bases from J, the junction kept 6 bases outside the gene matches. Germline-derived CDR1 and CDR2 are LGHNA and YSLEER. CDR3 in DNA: TGCGCCAGCAGCCCTCGGACTAGCGGAATCAATGAGCAGTTCTTC. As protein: CASSPRTSGINEQFF.

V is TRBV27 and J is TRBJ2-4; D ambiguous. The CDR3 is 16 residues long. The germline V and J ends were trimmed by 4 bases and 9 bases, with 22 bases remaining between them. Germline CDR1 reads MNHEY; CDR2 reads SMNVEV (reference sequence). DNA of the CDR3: TGTGCCAGCAGTTCCCACGGCTTCGAACCAGGTGGCATTCAGTACTTC. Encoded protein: CASSSHGFEPGGIQYF.

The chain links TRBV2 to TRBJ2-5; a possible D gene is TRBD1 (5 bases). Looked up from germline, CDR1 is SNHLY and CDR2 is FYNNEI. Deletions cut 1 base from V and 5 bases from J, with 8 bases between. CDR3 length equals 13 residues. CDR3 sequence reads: CASSEEGYETQYF. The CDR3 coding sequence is TGTGCCAGCAGTGAAGAGGGGTACGAGACCCAGTACTTC.

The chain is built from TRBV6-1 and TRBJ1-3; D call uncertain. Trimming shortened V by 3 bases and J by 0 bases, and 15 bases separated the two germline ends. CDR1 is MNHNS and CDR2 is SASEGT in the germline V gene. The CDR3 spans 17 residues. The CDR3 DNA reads TGTGCCAGCAGTGATGTCAGCAGGCTAAGCTCTGGAAACACCATATATTTT. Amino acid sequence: CASSDVSRLSSGNTIYF.

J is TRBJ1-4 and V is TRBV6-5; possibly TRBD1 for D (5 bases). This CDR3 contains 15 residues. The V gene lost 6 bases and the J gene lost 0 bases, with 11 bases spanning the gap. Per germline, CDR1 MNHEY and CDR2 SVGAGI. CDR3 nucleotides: TGTGCCAGCAGGAGGACATCGGCAACTAATGAAAAACTGTTTTTT. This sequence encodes CASRRTSATNEKLFF.